The next 6 T cell receptor beta chains were all read from a single sample in a study of cytomegalovirus exposure and HLA in healthy donors. A multiplex PCR was run with 60 Vbeta primers and 13 Jbeta primers. The protocol was immunoSEQ multiplex PCR, while the TCRdb copy is restricted to in-frame clones and leaves out a portion. The sample consists of about 150,000 clones, about two thirds of them appearing once. The sequenced sample was PBMCs. The origin of the receptors is a woman under 30 in good health and CMV-seronegative.

This chain connects TRBV6-1 to TRBJ2-1; 7 nucleotides agree with TRBD2. Germline-derived CDR1 and CDR2 are MNHNS and SASEGT. The CDR3 runs to 14 residues. The junction had 3 bases not matched to a gene; V was cut back by 4 bases and J by 3 bases. CDR3: CASSVRTSYNEQFF. CDR3 sequence (DNA): TGTGCCAGCAGTGTACGGACTAGCTACAATGAGCAGTTCTTC.

This chain links TRBV11-3 with TRBJ1-5; D uncertain. V gave up 7 bases and J gave up 1 base, with 11 bases separating them. CDR3 length: 14 amino acids. Germline V lookup: CDR1 SGHNT, CDR2 YENEEA. The CDR3 DNA follows: TGTGCCAGCAAGAAAGCGGGGAGCAATCAGCCCCAGCATTTT. Encoded protein: CASKKAGSNQPQHF.

This rearrangement joins TRBV5-1 to TRBJ1-4; the match to TRBD1 covers 10 bases. The length of the CDR3 is 14 residues. In germline, CDR1 is SGHRS, CDR2 YFSETQ. V shed 3 bases and J 8 bases; nucleotides not matched to a gene: 4. The DNA for the CDR3 is TGCGCCAGCAGCTCGACAGGGGGCGGAGAAAAACTGTTTTTT. Its protein is CASSSTGGGEKLFF.

The chain combines TRBV7-6 with TRBJ2-7, with D perhaps TRBD2 (5 bases). This CDR3 has 15 residues. Germline V gene lookup returns CDR1 SGHVS and CDR2 FNYEAQ. The ends were cut back, 8 bases at V and 7 bases at J, with 24 bases in the middle. In DNA form, the CDR3 reads TGTGCCAGCTCCTACGGGGTGACCAGCTCCGGGGAGCAGTACTTC. Amino acid sequence: CASSYGVTSSGEQYF.

Turning to this clone: The junction departs from germline at one end; a sequencing error may be responsible. The gene calls are TRBV18 and TRBJ2-4; 7 nucleotides agree with TRBD1. Germline V gene lookup returns CDR1 KGHSH and CDR2 LQKENI. The CDR3 is 16 residues long. In DNA form, the CDR3 reads TGTGCCAGCTCACCCGACAGGGCTCTAGCCAAAAACAGTCAGTACTTC. Protein product: CASSPDRALAKNSQYF.

This clone was counted a few times. The chain joins TRBV2 to TRBJ1-2; 7 bases line up with TRBD1. The CDR3 has 16 amino acids. Germline loops: CDR1 SNHLY, CDR2 FYNNEI. With V trimmed by 5 bases and J by 0 bases, 9 bases remained unmatched. CDR3 region: CASSRRGTETNYGYTF. The CDR3 DNA reads TGTGCCAGCAGTCGGCGTGGGACAGAGACTAACTATGGCTACACCTTC.